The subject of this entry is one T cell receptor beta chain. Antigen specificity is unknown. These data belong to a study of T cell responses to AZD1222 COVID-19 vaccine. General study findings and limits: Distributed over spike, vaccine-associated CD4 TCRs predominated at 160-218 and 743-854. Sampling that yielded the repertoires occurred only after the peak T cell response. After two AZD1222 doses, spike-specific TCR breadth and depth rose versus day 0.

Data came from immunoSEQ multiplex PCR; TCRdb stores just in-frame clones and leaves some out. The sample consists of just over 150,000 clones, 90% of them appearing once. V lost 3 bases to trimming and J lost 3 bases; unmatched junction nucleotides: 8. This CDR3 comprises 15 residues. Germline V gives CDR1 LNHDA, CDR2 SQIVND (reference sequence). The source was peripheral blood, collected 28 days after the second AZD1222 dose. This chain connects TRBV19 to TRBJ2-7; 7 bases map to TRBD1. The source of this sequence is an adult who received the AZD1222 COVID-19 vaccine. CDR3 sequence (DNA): TGTGCCAGTAGTATGGGGACAGCGCGAATCTACGAGCAGTACTTC. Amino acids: CASSMGTARIYEQYF.